The clone carrying this TCR beta chain has only one observation. Its antigen is still unknown. MiXCR, run by TCRdb on the 5' RACE reads, gives a single entry per CDR3 protein. The data contain some 320,000 distinct CDR3 sequences, around 15% of them seen just once; the ten biggest clones take up 21%. These data originate in a study of T-cell memory formation after mild COVID-19. Study conclusions and caveats: Chiefly within CM and EM were the contracting CD4+ clones; CD8+ ones were within EMRA. Among clones contracting day 15 to 85, CD4/CD8 was balanced, whereas later expanders leaned CD4+. Pre-infection memory harbored some responding clones, suggesting cross-reactive memory joined.

From germline, CDR1 is LGHNA and CDR2 YSLEER. The V and J ends lost 1 base and 4 bases respectively, with 8 bases between them. This CDR3 comprises 15 residues. This chain connects TRBV4-3 to TRBJ1-6, with D unclear. The sample consisted of PBMCs or a T cell subset sorted from them (not recorded which). The sequence came from a man aged 18 to 29 who had mild COVID-19 (a few samples of this study predate the infection). Cell type and time point are not known. The CDR3 loop is CASSQGGSYNSPLHF. In DNA, the CDR3 is TGCGCCAGCAGCCAAGGCGGTAGTTATAATTCACCCCTCCACTTT.